The 15 T cell receptor beta chains reported below all come from one sample, sequenced in a study of blood T cell repertoires in COVID-19. The repertoire was sequenced with immunoSEQ multiplex PCR; TCRdb's copy has only in-frame clones and lacks some. The table records under 50,000 clones, under 90% of them present only once. Sequenced sample: peripheral blood. Receptor source: a woman between 65 and 79 years old with acute or convalescent COVID-19.

V gene TRBV7-2 combines with J gene TRBJ1-6; tentatively, D is TRBD1 (5 bases). The CDR3 length is 16 residues. Germline CDR1 reads SGHTA; CDR2 reads FQGNSA. The V end lost 1 base, the J end lost 12 bases, and 19 bases lay between the germline ends. The CDR3 coding sequence is TGTGCCAGCAGCTTAGGGACTGGGGGGATAATTGGACCCCTCCACTTT. It yields the protein CASSLGTGGIIGPLHF. The full variable domain, in which reference TRBV7-2 and TRBJ1-6 provide the parts outside the CDR3, is GAGVSQSPSNKVTEKGKDVELRCDPISGHTALYWYRQSLGQGLEFLIYFQGNSAPDKSGLPSDRFSAERTGGSVSTLTIQRTQQEDSAVYLCASSLGTGGIIGPLHFGNGTRLTVT.

This chain connects TRBV7-2 to TRBJ2-2; 7 bases map to TRBD2. Germline lookup yields CDR1 SGHTA and CDR2 FQGNSA. With V trimmed by 5 bases and J by 1 base, 13 bases remained unmatched. The CDR3 is 18 residues long. The CDR3 nucleotides read TGTGCCAGCAGCCCCCTGCCCCGGGGGGAAGTGAACACCGGGGAGCTGTTTTTT. It is translated as CASSPLPRGEVNTGELFF.

This clone was recorded a few times. This chain links TRBV19 with TRBJ1-4; a weak D match, TRBD1 (6 bases). The germline V gene encodes CDR1 LNHDA and CDR2 SQIVND (reference sequence). Trimming took 2 bases from V and 6 from J, leaving 16 bases between them. The CDR3 totals 16 residues. The CDR3 sequence is CASSITGHQGDEKLFF. The CDR3 coding sequence is TGTGCCAGTAGTATAACAGGGCACCAAGGAGATGAAAAACTGTTTTTT. Combining the CDR3 with reference TRBV19 and TRBJ1-4 gives the whole variable domain DGGITQSPKYLFRKEGQNVTLSCEQNLNHDAMYWYRQDPGQGLRLIYYSQIVNDFQKGDIAEGYSVSREKKESFPLTVTSAQKNPTAFYLCASSITGHQGDEKLFFGSGTQLSVL.

The V gene is TRBV7-2, the J gene TRBJ2-7; 8 nucleotides agree with TRBD1. There are 16 residues in the CDR3. Germline lookup yields CDR1 SGHTA and CDR2 FQGNSA. After removal of 5 bases from V and 0 bases from J, the junction contained 9 bases not matched to a gene. In DNA, the CDR3 is TGTGCCAGCAGCAATGGCCCCGGGACAGGCTCCTACGAGCAGTACTTC. Amino acid sequence: CASSNGPGTGSYEQYF.

Here the CDR3 DNA reads TGTGCCAGCAGCTTATCGCAGGACGAGCAGTACTTC. Its translation: CASSLSQDEQYF. V is TRBV7-9 and J is TRBJ2-7, with D unclear. Trimming left V 2 bases short and J 5 bases short, with 7 bases between. The CDR3 runs 12 residues. Per germline, CDR1 SEHNR and CDR2 FQNEAQ (reference sequence).

The chain uses TRBV6-2 or TRBV6-3 and TRBJ2-1, with 9 nucleotides matching TRBD1. Germline V gives CDR1 MNHEY, CDR2 SVGEGT. The CDR3 spans 16 residues. Trimming removed 2 bases from V and 6 bases from J; junction bases left unmatched: 8. The CDR3 sequence is CASSYKWDRVTNEQFF. Written as DNA, the CDR3 is TGTGCCAGCAGTTACAAGTGGGACAGGGTGACCAATGAGCAGTTCTTC.

This chain links TRBV29-1 with TRBJ2-3; 14 nucleotides agree with TRBD2. Germline CDR1 SQVTM, CDR2 ANQGSEA. With V trimmed by 7 bases and J by 6 bases, 6 bases remained unmatched. The CDR3 extends over 14 amino acids. The CDR3 nucleotides are TGCAGCGCCATTGGGACTAGCGGGAGTGATACGCAGTATTTT. Protein product: CSAIGTSGSDTQYF.

This sequence joins TRBV29-1 and TRBJ1-4; TRBD1 matches 7 bases. CDR1 and CDR2 from the germline V gene are SQVTM and ANQGSEA. V lost 6 bases, J lost 7 bases, and 11 bases stayed unmatched. The CDR3 runs to 14 residues. The DNA of the CDR3 is TGCAGCGTAAAAACAGGGGCCTTTAGTGAAAAACTGTTTTTT. Translating gives CSVKTGAFSEKLFF.

The chain joins TRBV19 to TRBJ2-6, with 8 bases that match TRBD1. V shed 4 bases and J 2 bases; nucleotides not matched to a gene: 1. Germline V gives CDR1 LNHDA, CDR2 SQIVND (reference sequence). The CDR3 runs 15 residues. CDR3 bases: TGTGCCAGTAGTACGGGACAGGCTGGGGCCAACGTCCTGACTTTC. Residues: CASSTGQAGANVLTF.

The chain joins TRBV21-1 to TRBJ2-2; TRBD2 is taken as the D call from the table, unchecked against the DNA. TRBV21-1 is marked as a pseudogene. The CDR3 length is 17 residues. The CDR3: CASSKGARPRGTGELFF. The CDR3 DNA sequence: TGTGCCAGCAGCAAAGGGGCCCGGCCGCGGGGCACCGGGGAGCTGTTTTTT.

This sequence joins TRBV7-2 and TRBJ2-1; 12 bases are a match to TRBD2. Trimming cost V 0 bases and J 8 bases; bases outside gene matches: 5. The CDR3 loop spans 16 amino acids. Looked up from germline, CDR1 is SGHTA and CDR2 is FQGNSA. This chain's CDR3 is CASSLAASGRGHEQFF. CDR3 bases: TGTGCCAGCAGCTTAGCTGCTAGCGGGAGGGGGCATGAGCAGTTCTTC. Filled out from reference TRBV7-2 and TRBJ2-1, the complete variable domain reads GAGVSQSPSNKVTEKGKDVELRCDPISGHTALYWYRQSLGQGLEFLIYFQGNSAPDKSGLPSDRFSAERTGGSVSTLTIQRTQQEDSAVYLCASSLAASGRGHEQFFGPGTRLTVL.

The V call is TRBV12-3 or TRBV12-4, the J call TRBJ1-2; D is ambiguous. Trimming took off 6 bases at V and 0 bases at J, with 8 bases between the two ends. CDR3 length: 13 residues. The CDR3 coding sequence is TGTGCCAGCAGGGCACCAGCTAACTATGGCTACACCTTC. This sequence encodes CASRAPANYGYTF.

The chain has TRBV6-2 or TRBV6-3 and TRBJ2-7; D is ambiguous. This CDR3 has 13 residues. Germline lookup yields CDR1 MNHEY and CDR2 SVGEGT. With 0 bases removed from V and 2 bases from J, the gap between germline ends came to 5 bases. The CDR3 sequence: CASSYSPTYEQYF. CDR3 DNA sequence: TGTGCCAGCAGTTACTCTCCCACCTACGAGCAGTACTTC.

This clone turned up a few times. J is TRBJ2-7 and V is TRBV20-1, with D possibly matching TRBD2 (6 bases). The CDR3 is 11 residues long. V lost 3 bases and J 6 bases, leaving 9 bases between the germline ends. Germline V gene sequence: CDR1 DFQATT, CDR2 SNEGSKA (reference sequence). CDR3 residues: CSASGSGEQYF. CDR3 DNA sequence: TGCAGTGCTAGCGGGAGCGGCGAGCAGTACTTC.

Only a few counts were recorded for this clone. The V call is TRBV11-2, the J call TRBJ1-2, with D hard to call. With 0 bases removed from V and 8 bases from J, the gap between germline ends came to 10 bases. The germline CDR1 and CDR2 sequences are SGHAT and FQNNGV. This CDR3 region has 13 residues. CDR3 amino acids: CASSLERVVGYTF. CDR3 coding DNA: TGTGCCAGCAGCTTAGAGAGGGTTGTCGGCTACACCTTC.